This TCR beta chain is drawn from a study of blood T cell repertoires in COVID-19. On the study more broadly: The samples span acute and convalescent COVID-19 from the United States, Italy and Spain.

In the source study's methods: Quantification of nucleated cells was approximated via reference gene primer amplification. Clones were read by immunoSEQ multiplex PCR, and TCRdb kept only the in-frame ones, dropping some. The DNA was the basis for D and trimming; V, J and clone size are from that table. The sample includes 150,000 or so clones, roughly 88% seen only once; the top ten take about 2.3%. The CDR3 is made up of 14 amino acids. Trimming removed 3 bases from V and 3 bases from J, with 12 bases in between. The germline V gene has CDR1 LNHDA and CDR2 SQIVND (reference sequence). The TCR was taken from a man younger than 30 with acute or convalescent COVID-19. The sample consisted of peripheral blood. The chain recombines TRBV19 with TRBJ2-7; weak D call: TRBD1 (5 bases). In DNA form, the CDR3 reads TGTGCCAGTAGTATGGGGCAGTTAGGCTACGAGCAGTACTTC. It codes for CASSMGQLGYEQYF.